This TCR beta chain originates from a study of blood T cell repertoires in COVID-19. Across about 22 US areas, participants ranged in age from 18 to 89 years. Categorization into cohorts depended on clinical history that participants reported. The method was immunoSEQ multiplex PCR; TCRdb's version includes in-frame clones alone and lacks a portion of them. The table records over 200,000 clones, 80% to 90% of them present only once. CDR3 length: 14 residues. CDR1 is SNHLY and CDR2 is FYNNEI in the germline V gene. V shed 6 bases and J 6 bases; nucleotides not matched to a gene: 6. The chain joins TRBV2 to TRBJ2-2, with 8 bases identical to TRBD1. The TCR was taken from a woman in her thirties who had been exposed to COVID-19. The sample taken for sequencing was PBMCs or T cells enriched from blood (not recorded which). The CDR3 here is CASSFQQGAGELFF. As DNA, the CDR3 is TGTGCCAGCAGCTTCCAACAGGGGGCCGGGGAGCTGTTTTTT. The full variable domain, completed using reference TRBV2 and TRBJ2-2, is EPEVTQTPSHQVTQMGQEVILRCVPISNHLYFYWYRQILGQKVEFLVSFYNNEISEKSEIFDDQFSVERPDGSNFTLKIRSTKLEDSAMYFCASSFQQGAGELFFGEGSRLTVL.